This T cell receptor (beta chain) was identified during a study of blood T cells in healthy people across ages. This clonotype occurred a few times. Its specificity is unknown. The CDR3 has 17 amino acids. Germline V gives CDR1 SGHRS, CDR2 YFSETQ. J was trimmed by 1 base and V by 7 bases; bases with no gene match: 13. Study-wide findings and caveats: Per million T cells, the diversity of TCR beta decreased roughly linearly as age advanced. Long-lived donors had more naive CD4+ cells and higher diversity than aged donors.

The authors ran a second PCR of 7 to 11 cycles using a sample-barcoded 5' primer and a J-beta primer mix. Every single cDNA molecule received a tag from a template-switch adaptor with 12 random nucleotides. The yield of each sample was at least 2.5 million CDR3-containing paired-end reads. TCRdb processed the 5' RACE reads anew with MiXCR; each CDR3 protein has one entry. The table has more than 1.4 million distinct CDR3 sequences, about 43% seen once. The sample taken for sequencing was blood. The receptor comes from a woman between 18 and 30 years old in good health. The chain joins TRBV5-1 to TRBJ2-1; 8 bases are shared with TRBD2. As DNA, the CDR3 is TGCGCCAGCGCGCCCCGCGGGGCGGGGGGTTCCTACAATGAGCAGTTCTTC. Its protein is CASAPRGAGGSYNEQFF. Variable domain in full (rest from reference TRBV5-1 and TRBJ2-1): KAGVTQTPRYLIKTRGQQVTLSCSPISGHRSVSWYQQTPGQGLQFLFEYFSETQRNKGNFPGRFSGRQFSNSRSEMNVSTLELGDSALYLCASAPRGAGGSYNEQFFGPGTRLTVL.